This T cell receptor beta chain was profiled in a study of somatic mutations in cytotoxic T cells in rheumatoid arthritis. The study's findings and limits: Per patient, the largest CD8+ clone was found to exceed 20% of CD8+ cells in about an eighth of the roughly 65 cases. It was found that CD8+ T-cell clonality in rheumatoid arthritis patients did not differ significantly from that in age-matched healthy controls. Nobody knew which antigens the expanded CD8+ clones targeted.

A remark on this clone: Its antigen is currently unknown.

Flow cytometry served to check the purity of CD4+ and CD8+ cells, which were isolated by positive magnetic bead selection. The CDR3 loop spans 18 amino acids. The J segment lost 0 bases and the V segment lost 0 bases, leaving 12 bases of the junction unmatched. Germline V gene lookup returns CDR1 SQVTM and CDR2 ANQGSEA. Repertoires were generated with immunoSEQ multiplex PCR, while TCRdb's copy carries only in-frame clones and drops some. The table shows 15,000 to 20,000 clones, with approximately 69% occurring only once. The material sequenced was CD8+ T cells sorted from blood. This chain uses TRBV29-1 with TRBJ2-7, with 9 bases that match TRBD2. This receptor was obtained from a man aged 60 to 69 in good health. The CDR3 nucleotides read TGCAGCGTTGAAGACCCGCCGAGGAGTAGCGGGAGCTCCTACGAGCAGTACTTC. Protein: CSVEDPPRSSGSSYEQYF.